This T cell receptor beta chain was sequenced in a study of blood T cells in healthy people across ages. Alongside a J-beta primer mix, a sample-barcoded 5' primer served in a second PCR lasting roughly 6 to 11 cycles. TCRdb redid the calling of the 5' RACE reads with MiXCR, one entry per CDR3 protein. The sample includes 1.5 million to 1.8 million distinct CDR3 sequences, 35% to 45% of them seen just once. Germline V lookup: CDR1 MNHEY, CDR2 SMNVEV (reference sequence). V lost 8 bases, J lost 0 bases, and 11 bases stayed unmatched. This CDR3 region has 17 residues. The specimen was blood. The TCR originated in a woman under 30 in good health. The genes are TRBV27 and TRBJ2-4, with 9 bases aligning to TRBD1. CDR3 sequence (DNA): TGTGCCAGCCTCGACAGGGGGTCCCTTCTAGCCAAAAACATTCAGTACTTC. Its protein product is CASLDRGSLLAKNIQYF.